These 21 T cell receptor beta chains originate from one sample sequenced in a study of T cell responses to AZD1222 COVID-19 vaccine. Sequencing used immunoSEQ multiplex PCR; TCRdb keeps in-frame clones, though not all of them. The sample includes 70,000 to 85,000 clones, more than 80% of them seen just once. Sequencing was performed on peripheral blood, taken on day 0 of AZD1222 vaccination. The receptors were sampled from an adult in good health.

The rearrangement joins TRBV2 to TRBJ2-7; no clear D. V lost 6 bases, J lost 3 bases, and 12 bases lay in between. This CDR3 is 13 amino acids long. Germline CDR1 and CDR2: SNHLY and FYNNEI. CDR3 loop: CASSDDMGYEQYF. As DNA, the CDR3 is TGTGCCAGCAGCGACGACATGGGCTACGAGCAGTACTTC. The full variable domain, with the rest looked up from reference TRBV2 and TRBJ2-7, is EPEVTQTPSHQVTQMGQEVILRCVPISNHLYFYWYRQILGQKVEFLVSFYNNEISEKSEIFDDQFSVERPDGSNFTLKIRSTKLEDSAMYFCASSDDMGYEQYFGPGTRLTVT.

Here the CDR3 DNA reads TGTGCCAGCACCGTAGGACAGGGCAGGAATAGCAATCAGCCCCAGCATTTT. Protein: CASTVGQGRNSNQPQHF. The chain has TRBV7-8 and TRBJ1-5; 8 bases are shared with TRBD1. The CDR3 loop spans 17 amino acids. Germline trimming cut 7 bases from V and 0 bases from J; bases unmatched to any gene: 11. Germline lookup yields CDR1 SGHVS and CDR2 FQNEAQ.

The rearrangement uses TRBV3-1 (or the pseudogene TRBV3-2) and TRBJ1-2, with 10 bases identical to TRBD1. The CDR3 is 19 amino acids. Per germline, CDR1 LGHDT and CDR2 YNNKEL (reference sequence). Trimming cost V 2 bases and J 5 bases; bases outside gene matches: 17. CDR3 in amino acids: CASSQRLGTGESHPYGYTF. The CDR3 DNA follows: TGTGCCAGCAGCCAACGTTTAGGGACAGGGGAGTCCCACCCATATGGCTACACCTTC.

The chain links TRBV7-9 to TRBJ2-6; no clear D gene. Trimming shortened V by 4 bases and J by 0 bases, and 7 bases separated the two germline ends. The germline V gene has CDR1 SEHNR and CDR2 FQNEAQ (reference sequence). This CDR3 comprises 15 residues. The CDR3, as DNA: TGTGCCAGCAGCTGGCTTGACTCTGGGGCCAACGTCCTGACTTTC. Amino acids: CASSWLDSGANVLTF.

V gene TRBV25-1 combines with J gene TRBJ2-5, with D uncertain. The CDR3 is 12 amino acids. Germline assignment: CDR1 MGHDK and CDR2 SYGVNS. Trimming left V 5 bases short and J 5 bases short, with 9 bases between. CDR3 protein: CASSSGMETQYF. CDR3 DNA: TGTGCCAGCAGTTCCGGTATGGAGACCCAGTACTTC.

The chain employs TRBV6-2 or TRBV6-3 and TRBJ2-1, with D perhaps TRBD2 (5 bases). Trimming cost V 2 bases and J 9 bases, with 17 bases left between them. The CDR3 covers 15 residues. Germline V lookup: CDR1 MNHEY, CDR2 SVGEGT. In DNA, the CDR3 is TGTGCCAGCAGTTACCTAGCCCCAACACGGGGTGAGCAGTTCTTC. Protein sequence: CASSYLAPTRGEQFF.

V is TRBV28 and J is TRBJ1-4, with a tentative D call TRBD1 (5 bases). Per the germline V gene, CDR1 is MDHEN and CDR2 is SYDVKM. The CDR3 extends over 14 amino acids. V was pared by 2 bases and J by 8 bases, with 12 bases between. The CDR3 DNA is TGTGCCAGCAGTTTAGCCAGGGCGGGAGAAAAACTGTTTTTT. Translating it yields CASSLARAGEKLFF.

Turning to this clone: Additional DNA sequences in this sample encode the identical CDR3. The J gene is TRBJ1-2, the V gene TRBV10-3, with D maybe TRBD1 (5 bases). The CDR3 loop spans 12 amino acids. Germline CDR1 is ENHRY and CDR2 is SYGVKD. The ends were cut back, 2 bases at V and 4 bases at J, with 5 bases in the middle. The CDR3 region is CAISEGGYGYTF. CDR3 nucleotide sequence: TGTGCCATCAGTGAGGGGGGCTATGGCTACACCTTC.

J is TRBJ2-5 and V is TRBV11-3; 12 bases align to TRBD2. Germline V gene lookup returns CDR1 SGHNT and CDR2 YENEEA. Trimming removed 5 bases from V and 5 bases from J; junction bases left unmatched: 6. CDR3 size: 15 residues. Here the CDR3 reads CASSRGTSGSETQYF. The DNA for the CDR3 is TGTGCCAGCAGCCGCGGGACTAGCGGGTCCGAGACCCAGTACTTC. Complete variable domain (other parts from reference TRBV11-3 and TRBJ2-5): EAGVVQSPRYKIIEKKQPVAFWCNPISGHNTLYWYLQNLGQGPELLIRYENEEAVDDSQLPKDRFSAERLKGVDSTLKIQPAELGDSAVYLCASSRGTSGSETQYFGPGTRLLVL.

The chain links TRBV6-2 or TRBV6-3 to TRBJ2-3, with D unclear. Germline assignment: CDR1 MNHEY and CDR2 SVGEGT. The CDR3 runs 17 residues. V was clipped by 2 bases and J by 5 bases, with 20 bases between them. CDR3 sequence: CASSYSRTDGIGDTQYF. CDR3 DNA sequence: TGTGCCAGCAGTTACAGTCGGACGGATGGGATAGGAGATACGCAGTATTTT.

This rearrangement joins TRBV9 to TRBJ2-2; perhaps TRBD2 as D (5 bases). Trimming cost V 2 bases and J 3 bases, with 14 bases left between them. The length of the CDR3 is 16 residues. Germline CDR1 SGDLS, CDR2 YYNGEE. CDR3 sequence (DNA): TGTGCCAGCAGCGTGGGTAGCGCGATATACACCGGGGAGCTGTTTTTT. Encoded protein: CASSVGSAIYTGELFF.

The chain links TRBV19 to TRBJ1-5, with unresolved D. Germline CDR1 reads LNHDA; CDR2 reads SQIVND (reference sequence). The CDR3 length is 16 residues. Trimming cost V 3 bases and J 2 bases, with 14 bases left between them. CDR3 amino acids: CASSIGAATGNQPQHF. The CDR3, as DNA: TGTGCCAGTAGTATCGGCGCAGCGACCGGCAATCAGCCCCAGCATTTT.

This clone was picked up a small number of times. The CDR3, as DNA: TGTGCCACCAGCAGAGAAGGGGTCGAAGAAAAACTGTTTTTT. It specifies CATSREGVEEKLFF. The rearrangement uses TRBV15 and TRBJ1-4, with D possibly matching TRBD1 (5 bases). Germline-derived CDR1 and CDR2 are LNHNV and YYDKDF (reference sequence). V was clipped by 0 bases and J by 8 bases, with 10 bases between them. CDR3 length equals 14 residues.

The V call is TRBV6-5, the J call TRBJ2-3; no clear D gene. Trimming removed 10 bases from V and 0 bases from J, with 14 bases in between. The CDR3 runs 14 residues. Germline CDR1 is MNHEY and CDR2 is SVGAGI. For the CDR3, the DNA is TGTGCCACCCAAAGAAGTGCTAGCACAGATACGCAGTATTTT. As protein: CATQRSASTDTQYF.

The chain joins TRBV2 to TRBJ2-5; TRBD2 matches 7 bases. This CDR3 has 15 amino acids. Germline values: CDR1 SNHLY, CDR2 FYNNEI. V shed 7 bases, J shed 6 bases, and the junction held 14 bases outside the gene matches. CDR3 loop: CASTMVVGGGQTQYF. Here the CDR3 DNA reads TGTGCCAGCACCATGGTGGTGGGGGGGGGACAGACCCAGTACTTC.

This rearrangement joins TRBV28 to TRBJ1-4, with 8 bases aligning to TRBD1. The length of the CDR3 is 14 residues. Germline V lookup: CDR1 MDHEN, CDR2 SYDVKM. After removal of 6 bases from V and 7 bases from J, the junction contained 7 bases not matched to a gene. The CDR3 here is CASRLTGDGEKLFF. Written as DNA, the CDR3 is TGTGCCAGCAGGCTGACAGGGGACGGTGAAAAACTGTTTTTT.

The V and J genes are TRBV30 and TRBJ1-2, with D perhaps TRBD1 (5 bases). CDR3 length: 11 amino acids. The germline CDR1 and CDR2 sequences are GTSNPN and SVGIG (reference sequence). V lost 0 bases and J 10 bases, leaving 9 bases between the germline ends. This CDR3 reads CAWSVGGFYTF. The CDR3 nucleotides are TGTGCCTGGAGTGTGGGGGGTTTCTACACCTTC.

The gene calls are TRBV29-1 and TRBJ1-2; D not certain. Germline lookup yields CDR1 SQVTM and CDR2 ANQGSEA. The CDR3 has 15 amino acids. Trimming cost V 0 bases and J 7 bases, with 18 bases left between them. CDR3 sequence (DNA): TGCAGCGTTGAAGATACTGAGGCAGGAGAGTTTGGCTACACCTTC. Its protein product is CSVEDTEAGEFGYTF.

The rearrangement joins TRBV30 to TRBJ1-3; TRBD1 agrees at 7 bases. Per the germline V gene, CDR1 is GTSNPN and CDR2 is SVGIG (reference sequence). The V segment lost 4 bases and the J segment 1 base; nucleotides outside the gene matches: 10. The CDR3 covers 16 residues. The CDR3 loop is CAWMFWTGFSGNTIYF. The CDR3 DNA reads as TGTGCCTGGATGTTCTGGACAGGTTTTTCTGGAAACACCATATATTTT.

The chain uses TRBV9 and TRBJ2-1; D might be TRBD2 (5 bases). CDR3 length: 16 residues. Looked up from germline, CDR1 is SGDLS and CDR2 is YYNGEE. Trimming removed 6 bases at V and 1 base at J, with 17 bases between. DNA of the CDR3: TGTGCCAGCAATCCTAGCTCCCTGGGGTCCTACAATGAGCAGTTCTTC. As protein: CASNPSSLGSYNEQFF.

The V gene is TRBV20-1, the J gene TRBJ1-4; the D gene is possibly TRBD1 (5 bases). Trimming removed 3 bases at V and 8 bases at J, with 16 bases between. The CDR3 covers 14 residues. CDR1 and CDR2 from the germline V gene are DFQATT and SNEGSKA (reference sequence). For the CDR3, the DNA is TGCAGTGCTAGTAAGGCAGGGCTCGGCGAAAAACTGTTTTTT. This codes for CSASKAGLGEKLFF.